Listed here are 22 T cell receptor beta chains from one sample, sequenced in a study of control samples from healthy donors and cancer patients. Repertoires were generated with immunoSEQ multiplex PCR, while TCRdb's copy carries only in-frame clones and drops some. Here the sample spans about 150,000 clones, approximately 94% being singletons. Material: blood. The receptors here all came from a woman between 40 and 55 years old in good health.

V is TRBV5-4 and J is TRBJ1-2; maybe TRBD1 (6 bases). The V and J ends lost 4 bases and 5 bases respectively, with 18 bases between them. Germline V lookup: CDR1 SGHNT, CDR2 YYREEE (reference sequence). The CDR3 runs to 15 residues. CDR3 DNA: TGTGCCAGCAGCCTTCCCCAGACAGGCTCATATGGCTACACCTTC. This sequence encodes CASSLPQTGSYGYTF.

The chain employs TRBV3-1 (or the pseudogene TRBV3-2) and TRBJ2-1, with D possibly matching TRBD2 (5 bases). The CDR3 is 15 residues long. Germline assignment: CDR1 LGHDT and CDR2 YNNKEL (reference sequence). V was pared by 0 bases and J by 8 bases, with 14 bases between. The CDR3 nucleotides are TGTGCCAGCAGCCAAGAAGTGAGGGAGCTCCATGAGCAGTTCTTC. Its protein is CASSQEVRELHEQFF.

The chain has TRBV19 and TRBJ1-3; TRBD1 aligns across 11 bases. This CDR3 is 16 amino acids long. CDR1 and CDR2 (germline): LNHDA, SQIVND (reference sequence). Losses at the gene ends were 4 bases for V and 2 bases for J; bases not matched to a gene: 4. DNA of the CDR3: TGTGCCAGTAGTACCGGACAGGGGGCTGCTGGAAACACCATATATTTT. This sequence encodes CASSTGQGAAGNTIYF. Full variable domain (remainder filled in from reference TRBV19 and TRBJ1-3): DGGITQSPKYLFRKEGQNVTLSCEQNLNHDAMYWYRQDPGQGLRLIYYSQIVNDFQKGDIAEGYSVSREKKESFPLTVTSAQKNPTAFYLCASSTGQGAAGNTIYFGEGSWLTVV.

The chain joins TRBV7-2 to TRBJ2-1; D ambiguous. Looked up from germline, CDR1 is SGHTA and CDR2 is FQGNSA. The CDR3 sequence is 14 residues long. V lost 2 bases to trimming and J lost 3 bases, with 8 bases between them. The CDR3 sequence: CASSLRWNYNEQFF. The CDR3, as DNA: TGTGCCAGCAGCTTAAGGTGGAACTACAATGAGCAGTTCTTC.

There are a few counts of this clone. The CDR3 region is CASSYSGGYGYTF. As DNA, the CDR3 is TGTGCCAGCAGTTACTCGGGCGGCTATGGCTACACCTTC. The rearrangement uses TRBV6-2 or TRBV6-3 and TRBJ1-2; D gene uncertain. This CDR3 has 13 residues. Germline V gene data show CDR1 as MNHEY and CDR2 as SVGEGT. The germline V and J ends were trimmed by 0 bases and 4 bases, with 6 bases remaining between them.

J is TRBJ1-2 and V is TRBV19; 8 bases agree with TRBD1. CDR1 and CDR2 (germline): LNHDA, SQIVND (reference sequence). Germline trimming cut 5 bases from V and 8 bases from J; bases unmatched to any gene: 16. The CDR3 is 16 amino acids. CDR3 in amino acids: CASSDARTGKLYGYTF. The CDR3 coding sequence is TGTGCCAGTAGTGACGCCCGGACAGGGAAATTATACGGCTACACCTTC.

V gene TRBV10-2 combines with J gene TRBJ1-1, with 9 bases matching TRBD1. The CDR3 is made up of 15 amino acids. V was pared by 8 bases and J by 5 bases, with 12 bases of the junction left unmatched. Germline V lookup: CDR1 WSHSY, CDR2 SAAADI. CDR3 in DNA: TGCGCCAGCTGTGGGTGGGACAGGGAGGGGACTGAAGCTTTCTTT. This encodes CASCGWDREGTEAFF.

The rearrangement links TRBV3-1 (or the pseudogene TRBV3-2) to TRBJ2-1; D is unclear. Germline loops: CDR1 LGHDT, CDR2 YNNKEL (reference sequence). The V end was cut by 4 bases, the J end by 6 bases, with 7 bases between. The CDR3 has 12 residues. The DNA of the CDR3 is TGTGCCAGCAGCCGTATCAGCAATGAGCAGTTCTTC. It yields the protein CASSRISNEQFF.

The CDR3 region is CASKEGTGGYSPLHF. Written as DNA, the CDR3 is TGTGCCAGCAAAGAGGGGACAGGGGGATATTCACCCCTCCACTTT. This chain links TRBV2 with TRBJ1-6, with 11 bases fitting TRBD1. J gave up 8 bases and V 7 bases, and 7 bases lay outside the gene matches. This CDR3 contains 15 residues. Germline V lookup: CDR1 SNHLY, CDR2 FYNNEI.

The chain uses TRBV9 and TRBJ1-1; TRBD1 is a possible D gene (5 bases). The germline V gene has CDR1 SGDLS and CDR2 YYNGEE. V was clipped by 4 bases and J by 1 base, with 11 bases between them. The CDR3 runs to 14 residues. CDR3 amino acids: CASSILQENTEAFF. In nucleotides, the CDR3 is TGTGCCAGCAGCATTTTACAGGAGAACACTGAAGCTTTCTTT.

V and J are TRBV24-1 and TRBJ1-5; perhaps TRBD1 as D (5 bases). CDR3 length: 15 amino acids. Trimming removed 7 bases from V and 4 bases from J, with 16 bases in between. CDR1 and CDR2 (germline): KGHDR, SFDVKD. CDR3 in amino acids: CATRATGTYNQPQHF. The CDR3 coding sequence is TGTGCCACCAGGGCAACGGGGACCTATAATCAGCCCCAGCATTTT.

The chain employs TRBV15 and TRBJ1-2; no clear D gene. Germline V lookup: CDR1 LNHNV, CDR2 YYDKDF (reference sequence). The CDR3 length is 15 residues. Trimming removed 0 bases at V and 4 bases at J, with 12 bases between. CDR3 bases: TGTGCCACCAGCAGAGACTCTAGGGCCCTCTATGGCTACACCTTC. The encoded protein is CATSRDSRALYGYTF.

The CDR3 region has the DNA TGCGCCAGCAGCCCGGGAGACGCGAGTGAAGCTTTCTTT. This codes for CASSPGDASEAFF. This chain uses TRBV5-1 with TRBJ1-1; the D is unclear. This CDR3 has 13 residues. Germline CDR1 is SGHRS and CDR2 is YFSETQ. V was shortened by 4 bases and J by 7 bases, with 14 bases between the two germline ends.

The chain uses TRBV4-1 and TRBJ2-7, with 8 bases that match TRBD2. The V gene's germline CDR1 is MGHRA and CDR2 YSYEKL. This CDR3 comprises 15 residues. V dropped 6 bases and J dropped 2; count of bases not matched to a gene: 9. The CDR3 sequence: CASRSLAGGTYEQYF. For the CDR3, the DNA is TGCGCCAGCAGATCGCTAGCGGGTGGTACCTACGAGCAGTACTTC.

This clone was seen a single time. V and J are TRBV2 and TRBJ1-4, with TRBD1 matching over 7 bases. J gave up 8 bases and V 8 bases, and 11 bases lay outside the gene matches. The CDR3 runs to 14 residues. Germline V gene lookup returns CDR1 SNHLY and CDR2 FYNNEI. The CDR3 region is CASQDRVSGEKLFF. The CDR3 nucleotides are TGTGCCAGCCAAGACAGGGTATCAGGCGAAAAACTGTTTTTT.

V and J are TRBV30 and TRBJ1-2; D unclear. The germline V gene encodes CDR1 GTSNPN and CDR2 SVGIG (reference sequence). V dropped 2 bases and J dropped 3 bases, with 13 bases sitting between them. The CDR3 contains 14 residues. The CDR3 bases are TGTGCCTGGAGTCCCCCCTCCGACTACTATGGCTACACCTTC. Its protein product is CAWSPPSDYYGYTF.

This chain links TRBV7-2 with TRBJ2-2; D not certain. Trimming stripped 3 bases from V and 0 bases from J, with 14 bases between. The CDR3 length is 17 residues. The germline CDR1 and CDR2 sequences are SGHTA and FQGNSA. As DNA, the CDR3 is TGTGCCAGCAGCTTCCCGTGGGCAGGAGCGAACACCGGGGAGCTGTTTTTT. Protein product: CASSFPWAGANTGELFF.

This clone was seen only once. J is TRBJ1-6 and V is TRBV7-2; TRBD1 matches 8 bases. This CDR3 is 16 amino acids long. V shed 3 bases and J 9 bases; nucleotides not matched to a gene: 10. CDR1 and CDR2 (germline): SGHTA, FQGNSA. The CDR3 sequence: CASSFFPGGEGSPLHF. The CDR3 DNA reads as TGTGCCAGCAGCTTCTTCCCAGGGGGCGAAGGTTCACCCCTCCACTTT.

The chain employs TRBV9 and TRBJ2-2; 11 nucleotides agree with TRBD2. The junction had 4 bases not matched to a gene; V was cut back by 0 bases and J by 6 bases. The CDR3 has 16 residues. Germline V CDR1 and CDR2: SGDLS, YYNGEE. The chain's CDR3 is CASSVAASGGSGELFF. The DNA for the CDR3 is TGTGCCAGCAGCGTAGCGGCTAGCGGGGGGTCCGGGGAGCTGTTTTTT.

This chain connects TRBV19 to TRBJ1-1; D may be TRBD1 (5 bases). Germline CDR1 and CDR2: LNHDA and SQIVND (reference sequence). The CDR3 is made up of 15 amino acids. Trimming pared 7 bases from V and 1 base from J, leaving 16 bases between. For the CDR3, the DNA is TGTGCCAGTACCCCGGGACGGGTACGGAACACTGAAGCTTTCTTT. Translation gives CASTPGRVRNTEAFF.

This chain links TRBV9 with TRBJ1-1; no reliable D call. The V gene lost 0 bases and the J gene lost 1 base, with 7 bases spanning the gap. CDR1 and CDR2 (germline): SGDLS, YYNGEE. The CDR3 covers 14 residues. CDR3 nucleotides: TGTGCCAGCAGCGTAGTGATGGGGAACACTGAAGCTTTCTTT. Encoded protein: CASSVVMGNTEAFF.

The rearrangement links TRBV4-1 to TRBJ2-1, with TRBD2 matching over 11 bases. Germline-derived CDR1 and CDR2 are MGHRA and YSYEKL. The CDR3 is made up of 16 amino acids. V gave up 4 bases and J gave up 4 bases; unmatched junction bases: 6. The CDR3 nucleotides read TGCGCCAGCAGCCTAGCGGGAGGGAGGGTTTACAATGAGCAGTTCTTC. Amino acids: CASSLAGGRVYNEQFF.